This paragraph reports one T cell receptor (beta chain). Method: immunoSEQ multiplex PCR; TCRdb's copy keeps in-frame clones and lacks some. Of just over 350,000 clones listed, roughly 84% are singletons. Cohorts were assigned according to the clinical history that participants reported. Germline V lookup: CDR1 SGHNT, CDR2 YENEEA. V lost 5 bases to trimming and J lost 2 bases; unmatched junction nucleotides: 6. The CDR3 extends over 15 amino acids. This entry belongs to a study of blood T cell repertoires in COVID-19. At the level of the study: Nucleic acid was either cDNA or gDNA, and it came from T cells, B-cell-depleted T cells, or PBMCs.

The sequenced sample consisted of PBMCs or T cells enriched from blood (not recorded which). The chain has TRBV11-3 and TRBJ2-3, with TRBD2 matching 8 bases. The sequence was obtained from a woman in her twenties or thirties who had recovered from COVID-19. Here the CDR3 DNA reads TGTGCCAGCAGCCCCGGGGGGGGAACCACAGATACGCAGTATTTT. This codes for CASSPGGGTTDTQYF.